A single sample is the source of the 12 T cell receptor beta chains below, sequenced in a study of T cells in Graves' hyperthyroidism and ophthalmopathy. The investigators amplified TCR beta CDR3 regions from RNA transcripts. RT-PCR in the first round (using the HTBI primer set) targeted the TCR CDR3. TCRdb reprocessed the multiplex PCR reads via MiXCR and lists one record per CDR3 protein. Among 660,000 or so distinct CDR3 sequences listed, less than 45% were seen once. The sequencing sample was made of peripheral blood or thyroid tissue (not recorded which). These receptors all stem from an adult man with Graves' disease, either hyperthyroidism or ophthalmopathy (not recorded which).

This clonotype was picked up many times. The CDR3 loop is CASSLPGNVEQYF. CDR3 coding DNA: TGTGCCAGCAGCTTACCGGGAAACGTCGAGCAGTACTTC. The J gene is TRBJ2-7, the V gene TRBV7-8, with D perhaps TRBD2 (5 bases). Deletions cut 2 bases from V and 6 bases from J, with 11 bases between. The length of the CDR3 is 13 residues. CDR1 SGHVS and CDR2 FQNEAQ come from the germline V gene.

Comments on this clonotype: The junction departs from the called germline gene at one end, perhaps through a read error. This chain links TRBV29-1 with TRBJ1-2; tentatively, D is TRBD1 (6 bases). CDR3 size: 11 residues. CDR1 and CDR2 from the germline V gene are SQVTM and ANQGSEA. CDR3 DNA: TGCAGCGTTGAGTGGACAGCTGGCCACACCTTC. Protein sequence: CSVEWTAGHTF.

The chain couples TRBV7-9 to TRBJ2-7; the D gene could be TRBD1 or TRBD2 (6 bases each). The germline V and J ends were trimmed by 11 bases and 9 bases, with 17 bases remaining between them. The germline V gene encodes CDR1 SEHNR and CDR2 FQNEAQ (reference sequence). This CDR3 spans 11 amino acids. CDR3 sequence: CAWGARTGQYF. CDR3 nucleotides: TGTGCCTGGGGGGCAAGAACGGGGCAGTACTTC.

This clonotype was picked up one time. The V gene is TRBV2, the J gene TRBJ1-1; D call uncertain. Germline V gene lookup returns CDR1 SNHLY and CDR2 FYNNEI. V was shortened by 4 bases and J by 6 bases, with 18 bases between the two germline ends. The CDR3 length is 15 residues. CDR3: CASSASGLALPEAFF. For the CDR3, the DNA is TGTGCCAGCAGTGCTAGTGGTTTAGCTCTACCTGAAGCTTTCTTT.

About this clonotype itself: A read error is possible here, since a much larger clone lies one base away. The chain employs TRBV5-1 and TRBJ1-1, with 7 bases identical to TRBD1. The CDR3 is 14 residues long. Per the germline V gene, CDR1 is SGHRS and CDR2 is YFSETQ. CDR3: CAGSLRRGSTEAFF. The CDR3 DNA is TGCGCCGGCAGCTTGCGCAGGGGGTCCACTGAAGCTTTCTTT.

This chain uses TRBV29-1 with TRBJ2-7, with a tentative D call TRBD1 (6 bases). The V end lost 7 bases, the J end lost 4 bases, and 8 bases lay between the germline ends. The CDR3 contains 10 residues. Germline lookup yields CDR1 SQVTM and CDR2 ANQGSEA. CDR3 coding DNA: TGCAGCGCCACAGGGTACGAGCAGTACTTC. Its translation is CSATGYEQYF.

This chain uses TRBV20-1 with TRBJ1-5; unclear D gene. V lost 3 bases and J 4 bases, leaving 10 bases between the germline ends. Germline V lookup: CDR1 DFQATT, CDR2 SNEGSKA (reference sequence). The length of the CDR3 is 13 residues. Here the CDR3 reads CSASRLMNQPQHF. CDR3 DNA: TGCAGTGCTAGTCGACTGATGAATCAGCCCCAGCATTTT.

Only a few counts were recorded for this clonotype. V is TRBV6-5 and J is TRBJ1-1; the D gene is possibly TRBD1 (6 bases). The CDR3 runs to 13 residues. V gave up 11 bases and J gave up 4 bases, with 17 bases separating them. Germline V gene sequence: CDR1 MNHEY, CDR2 SVGAGI. The chain's CDR3 is CAGVDSKGTEAFF. The CDR3 bases are TGTGCCGGGGTGGACAGCAAAGGCACTGAAGCTTTCTTT.

The rearrangement joins TRBV7-8 to TRBJ2-7; TRBD2 might be the D (7 bases). This CDR3 region has 14 residues. Trimming took 4 bases from V and 0 from J, leaving 10 bases between them. Germline V CDR1 and CDR2: SGHVS, FQNEAQ. Here the CDR3 reads CASSSRGGSYEQYF. CDR3 bases: TGTGCCAGCAGCTCGAGGGGGGGCTCCTACGAGCAGTACTTC.

With regard to this clonotype: Possible read error: a much larger clone is one base away. The chain combines TRBV7-2 with TRBJ1-6; 9 bases agree with TRBD1. This CDR3 is 15 amino acids long. V lost 3 bases to trimming and J lost 5 bases; unmatched junction nucleotides: 2. Looked up from germline, CDR1 is SGHTA and CDR2 is FQGNSA. CDR3 in DNA: TGTGCCAGCAGCTTGACAGGGGGACATAATTCACCCCTCCACTTT. Its protein is CASSLTGGHNSPLHF.

The chain joins TRBV6-1 to TRBJ2-7, with D possibly being TRBD1 or TRBD2 (5 bases each). This CDR3 region has 13 residues. The germline CDR1 and CDR2 sequences are MNHNS and SASEGT. V was clipped by 5 bases and J by 6 bases, with 14 bases between them. CDR3 bases: TGTGCCAGCAGTCCCGGGACCCACCTCGAGCAGTACTTC. Its protein product is CASSPGTHLEQYF.

The V and J genes are TRBV6-6 and TRBJ1-1, with TRBD1 matching over 7 bases. Germline V gene data show CDR1 as MNHNY and CDR2 as SVGAGI (reference sequence). V was clipped by 4 bases and J by 8 bases; unmatched bases: 4. The CDR3 has 12 amino acids. The CDR3 DNA sequence: TGTGCCAGCAGTTTCGACAGGGAGGAAGCTTTCTTT. It translates to CASSFDREEAFF.